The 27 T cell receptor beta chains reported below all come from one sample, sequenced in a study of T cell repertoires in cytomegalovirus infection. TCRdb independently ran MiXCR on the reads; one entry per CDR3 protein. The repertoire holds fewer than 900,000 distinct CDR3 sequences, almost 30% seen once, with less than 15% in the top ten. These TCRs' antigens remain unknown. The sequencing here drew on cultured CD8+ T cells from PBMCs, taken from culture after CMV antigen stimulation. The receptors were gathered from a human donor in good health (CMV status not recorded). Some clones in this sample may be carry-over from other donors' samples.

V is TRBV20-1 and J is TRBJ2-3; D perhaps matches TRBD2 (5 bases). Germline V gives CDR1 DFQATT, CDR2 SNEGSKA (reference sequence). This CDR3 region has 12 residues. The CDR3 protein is CSVGVGTDTQYF. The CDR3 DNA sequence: TGCAGCGTCGGGGTGGGCACAGATACGCAGTATTTT.

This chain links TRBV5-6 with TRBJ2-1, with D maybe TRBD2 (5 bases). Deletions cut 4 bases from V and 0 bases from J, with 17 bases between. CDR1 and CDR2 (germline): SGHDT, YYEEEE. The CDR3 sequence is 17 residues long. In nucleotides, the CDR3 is TGTGCCAGCAGCAACGACTGGCAAGGGAGCTCCTACAATGAGCAGTTCTTC. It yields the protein CASSNDWQGSSYNEQFF.

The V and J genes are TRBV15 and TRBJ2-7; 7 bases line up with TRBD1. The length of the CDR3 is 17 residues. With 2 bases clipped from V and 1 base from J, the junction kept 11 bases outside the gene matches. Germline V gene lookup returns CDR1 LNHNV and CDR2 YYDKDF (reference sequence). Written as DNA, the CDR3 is TGTGCCACCAGCAGATCCTCTCAGGGGACAGATTCCTACGAGCAGTACTTC. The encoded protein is CATSRSSQGTDSYEQYF.

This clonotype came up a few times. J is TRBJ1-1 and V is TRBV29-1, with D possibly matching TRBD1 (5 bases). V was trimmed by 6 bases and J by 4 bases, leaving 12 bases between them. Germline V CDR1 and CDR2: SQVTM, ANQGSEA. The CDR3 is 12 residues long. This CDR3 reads CSVVDGTTEAFF. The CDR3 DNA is TGCAGCGTCGTCGACGGGACCACTGAAGCTTTCTTT.

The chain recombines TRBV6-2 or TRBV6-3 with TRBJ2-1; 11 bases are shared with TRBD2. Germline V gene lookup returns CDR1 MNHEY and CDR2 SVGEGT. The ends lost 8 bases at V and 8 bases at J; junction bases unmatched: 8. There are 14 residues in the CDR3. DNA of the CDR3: TGTGCCAGCGGCGAGGTAGCGGGGGGGGATGAGCAGTTCTTC. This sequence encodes CASGEVAGGDEQFF.

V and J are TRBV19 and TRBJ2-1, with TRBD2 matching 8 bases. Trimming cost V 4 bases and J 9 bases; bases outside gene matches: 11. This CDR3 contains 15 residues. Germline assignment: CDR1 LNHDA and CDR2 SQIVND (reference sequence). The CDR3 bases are TGTGCCAGTAGTACACGGGGGGGAAAAGTGGGTGAGCAGTTCTTC. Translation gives CASSTRGGKVGEQFF.

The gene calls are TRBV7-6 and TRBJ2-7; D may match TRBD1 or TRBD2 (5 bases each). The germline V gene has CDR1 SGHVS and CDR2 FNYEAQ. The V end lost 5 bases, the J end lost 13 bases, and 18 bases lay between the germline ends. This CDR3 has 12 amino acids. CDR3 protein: CASSQRLQEVYF. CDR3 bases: TGTGCCAGCAGCCAACGGCTACAGGAGGTTTACTTC.

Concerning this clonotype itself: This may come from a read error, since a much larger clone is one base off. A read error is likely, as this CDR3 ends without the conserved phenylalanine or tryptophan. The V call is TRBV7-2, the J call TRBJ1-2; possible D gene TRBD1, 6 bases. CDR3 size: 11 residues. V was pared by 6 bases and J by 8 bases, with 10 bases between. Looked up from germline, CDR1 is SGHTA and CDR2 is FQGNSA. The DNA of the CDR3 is TGTGCCAGCAGGGGGGGGCTCGGCTACACCTCC. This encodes CASRGGLGYTS.

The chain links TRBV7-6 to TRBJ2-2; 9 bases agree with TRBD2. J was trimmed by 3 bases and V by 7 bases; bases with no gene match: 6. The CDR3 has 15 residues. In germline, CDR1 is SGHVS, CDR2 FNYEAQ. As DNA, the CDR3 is TGTGCCAGCACGCCTAGCGGGACTGACACCGGGGAGCTGTTTTTT. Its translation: CASTPSGTDTGELFF. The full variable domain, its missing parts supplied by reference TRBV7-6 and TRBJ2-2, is GAGVSQSPRYKVTKRGQDVALRCDPISGHVSLYWYRQALGQGPEFLTYFNYEAQQDKSGLPNDRFSAERPEGSISTLTIQRTEQRDSAMYRCASTPSGTDTGELFFGEGSRLTVL.

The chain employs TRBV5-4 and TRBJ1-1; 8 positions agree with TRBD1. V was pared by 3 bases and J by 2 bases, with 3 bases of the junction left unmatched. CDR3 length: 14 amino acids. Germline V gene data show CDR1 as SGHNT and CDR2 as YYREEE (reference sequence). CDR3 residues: CASSWDRSNTEAFF. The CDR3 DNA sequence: TGTGCCAGCAGCTGGGACAGGAGCAACACTGAAGCTTTCTTT. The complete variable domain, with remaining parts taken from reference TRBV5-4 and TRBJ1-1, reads ETGVTQSPTHLIKTRGQQVTLRCSSQSGHNTVSWYQQALGQGPQFIFQYYREEENGRGNFPPRFSGLQFPNYSSELNVNALELDDSALYLCASSWDRSNTEAFFGQGTRLTVV.

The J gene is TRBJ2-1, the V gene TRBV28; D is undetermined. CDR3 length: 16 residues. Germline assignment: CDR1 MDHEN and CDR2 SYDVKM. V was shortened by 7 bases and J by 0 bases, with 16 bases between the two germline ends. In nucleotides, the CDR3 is TGTGCCAGCACCATAACTAAGACGGGCTCCTACAATGAGCAGTTCTTC. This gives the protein CASTITKTGSYNEQFF.

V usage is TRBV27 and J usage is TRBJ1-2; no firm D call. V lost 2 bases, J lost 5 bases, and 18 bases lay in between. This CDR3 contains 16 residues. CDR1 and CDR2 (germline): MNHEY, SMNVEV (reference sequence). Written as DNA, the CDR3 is TGTGCCAGCAGTTTAAATCATCCCGAAACGGGTTATGGCTACACCTTC. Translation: CASSLNHPETGYGYTF.

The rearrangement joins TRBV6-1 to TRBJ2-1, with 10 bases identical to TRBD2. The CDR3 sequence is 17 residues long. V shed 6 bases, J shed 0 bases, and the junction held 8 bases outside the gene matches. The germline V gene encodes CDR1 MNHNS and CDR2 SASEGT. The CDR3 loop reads CASSTSGVHRSYNEQFF. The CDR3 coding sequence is TGTGCCAGCAGCACTAGCGGGGTCCACCGCTCCTACAATGAGCAGTTCTTC.

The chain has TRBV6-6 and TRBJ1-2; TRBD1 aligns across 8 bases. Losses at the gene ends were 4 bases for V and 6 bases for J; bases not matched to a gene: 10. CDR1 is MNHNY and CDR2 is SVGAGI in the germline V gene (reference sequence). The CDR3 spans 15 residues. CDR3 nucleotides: TGTGCCAGCAGTTCCCGGGACAGGACCCATCATGGCTACACCTTC. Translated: CASSSRDRTHHGYTF.

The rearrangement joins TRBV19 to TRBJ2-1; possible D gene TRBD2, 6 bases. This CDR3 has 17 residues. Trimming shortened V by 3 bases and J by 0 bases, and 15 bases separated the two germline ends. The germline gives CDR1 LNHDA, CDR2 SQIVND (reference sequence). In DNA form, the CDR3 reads TGTGCCAGTAGTATTTTTGGCGGGGAAGGCTCCTACAATGAGCAGTTCTTC. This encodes CASSIFGGEGSYNEQFF.

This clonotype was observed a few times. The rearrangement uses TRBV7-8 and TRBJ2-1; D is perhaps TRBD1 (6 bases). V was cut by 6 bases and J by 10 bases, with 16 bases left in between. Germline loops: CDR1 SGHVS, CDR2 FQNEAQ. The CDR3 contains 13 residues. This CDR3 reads CASSLTGLKEQFF. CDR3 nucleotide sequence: TGTGCCAGCAGTCTAACAGGGTTAAAAGAGCAGTTCTTC.

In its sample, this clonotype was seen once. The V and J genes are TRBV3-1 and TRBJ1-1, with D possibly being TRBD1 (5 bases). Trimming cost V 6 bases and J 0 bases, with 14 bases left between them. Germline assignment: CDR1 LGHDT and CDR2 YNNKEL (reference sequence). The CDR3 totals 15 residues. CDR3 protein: CASRATDSLNTEAFF. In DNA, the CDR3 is TGTGCCAGCAGAGCGACAGATAGCTTGAACACTGAAGCTTTCTTT. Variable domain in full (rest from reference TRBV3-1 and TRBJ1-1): DTAVSQTPKYLVTQMGNDKSIKCEQNLGHDTMYWYKQDSKKFLKIMFSYNNKELIINETVPNRFSPKSPDKAHLNLHINSLELGDSAVYFCASRATDSLNTEAFFGQGTRLTVV.

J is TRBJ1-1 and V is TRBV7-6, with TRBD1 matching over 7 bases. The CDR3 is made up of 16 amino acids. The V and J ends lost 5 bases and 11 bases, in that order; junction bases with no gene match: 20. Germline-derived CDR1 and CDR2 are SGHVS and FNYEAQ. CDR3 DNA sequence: TGTGCCAGCAGCCCTGAAAGACAGGGATCCCTATCGGGGGCTTTCTTT. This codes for CASSPERQGSLSGAFF.

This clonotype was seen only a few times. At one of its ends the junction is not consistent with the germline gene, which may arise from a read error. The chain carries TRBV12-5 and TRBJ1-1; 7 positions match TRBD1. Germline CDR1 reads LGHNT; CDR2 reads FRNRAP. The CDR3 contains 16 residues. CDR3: CASGLVLDRVNTEAFF. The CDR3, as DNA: TGTGCTAGTGGCTTGGTACTCGACAGGGTGAACACTGAAGCTTTCTTT.

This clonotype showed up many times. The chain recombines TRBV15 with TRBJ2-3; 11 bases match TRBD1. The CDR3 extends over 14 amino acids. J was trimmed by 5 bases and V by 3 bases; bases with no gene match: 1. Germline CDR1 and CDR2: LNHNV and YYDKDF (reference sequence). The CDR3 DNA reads TGTGCCACCAGCAGGGACAGGGGGCTAGATACGCAGTATTTT. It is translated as CATSRDRGLDTQYF.

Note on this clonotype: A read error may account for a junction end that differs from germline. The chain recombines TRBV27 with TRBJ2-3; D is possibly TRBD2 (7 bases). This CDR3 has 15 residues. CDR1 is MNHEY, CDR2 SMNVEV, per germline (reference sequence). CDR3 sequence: CASSPRGTRTETQYF. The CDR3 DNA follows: TGTGCCAGCAGTCCGCGGGGGACGAGGACAGAGACGCAGTATTTT.

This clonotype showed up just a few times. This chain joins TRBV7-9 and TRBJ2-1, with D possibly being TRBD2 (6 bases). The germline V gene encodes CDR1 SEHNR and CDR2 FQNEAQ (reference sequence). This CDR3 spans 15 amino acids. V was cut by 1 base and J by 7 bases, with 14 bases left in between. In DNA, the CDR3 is TGTGCCAGCAGCTTAGGGGATCGAGGGAGGAATGAGCAGTTCTTC. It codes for CASSLGDRGRNEQFF.

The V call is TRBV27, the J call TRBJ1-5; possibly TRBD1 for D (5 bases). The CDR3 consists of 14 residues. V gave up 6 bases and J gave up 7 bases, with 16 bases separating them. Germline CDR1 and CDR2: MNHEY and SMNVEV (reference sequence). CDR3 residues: CASRNLGAMQPQHF. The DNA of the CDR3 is TGTGCCAGCAGAAACCTCGGGGCAATGCAGCCCCAGCATTTT.

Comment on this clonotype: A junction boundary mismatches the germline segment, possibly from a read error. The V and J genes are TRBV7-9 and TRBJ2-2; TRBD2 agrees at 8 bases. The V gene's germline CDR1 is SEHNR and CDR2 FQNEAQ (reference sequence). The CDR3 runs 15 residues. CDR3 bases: TGTGCCAGCAGCTTACTGGTAGCGGGGACCGAGGAGCTGTTTTTT. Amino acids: CASSLLVAGTEELFF.

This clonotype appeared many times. DNA of the CDR3: TGTGCCAGCAGCTTAGGAGCGGGGGGGCGGACAGATACGCAGTATTTT. Translating it yields CASSLGAGGRTDTQYF. This chain uses TRBV7-2 with TRBJ2-3, with 10 bases aligning to TRBD2. The CDR3 is 16 amino acids. V gave up 1 base and J gave up 3 bases; unmatched junction bases: 4. The V gene's germline CDR1 is SGHTA and CDR2 FQGNSA.

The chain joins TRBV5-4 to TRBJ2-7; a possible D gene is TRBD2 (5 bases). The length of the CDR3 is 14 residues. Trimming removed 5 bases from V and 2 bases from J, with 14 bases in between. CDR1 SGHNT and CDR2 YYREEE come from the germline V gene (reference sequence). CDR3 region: CASSSFYGAYEQYV. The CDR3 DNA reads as TGTGCCAGCAGTTCTTTTTACGGGGCCTACGAGCAGTACGTC.

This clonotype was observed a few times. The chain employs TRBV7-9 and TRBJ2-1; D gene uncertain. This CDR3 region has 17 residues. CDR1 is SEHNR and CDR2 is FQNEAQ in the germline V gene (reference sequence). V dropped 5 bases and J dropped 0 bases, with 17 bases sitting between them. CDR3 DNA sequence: TGTGCCAGCAGCCCCGTTCCTGAGTACTACTCCTACAATGAGCAGTTCTTC. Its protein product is CASSPVPEYYSYNEQFF. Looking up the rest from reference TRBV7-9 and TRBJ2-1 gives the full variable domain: DTGVSQNPRHKITKRGQNVTFRCDPISEHNRLYWYRQTLGQGPEFLTYFQNEAQLEKSRLLSDRFSAERPKGSFSTLEIQRTEQGDSAMYLCASSPVPEYYSYNEQFFGPGTRLTVL.